Presented here are 10 T cell receptor beta chains from one specimen sequenced in a study of CXCR3-negative and CXCR3-positive naive CD8 T cells. Each TRB cDNA library was prepared by 5' RACE (with UMI labels). No DNA is given; TCRdb re-called the 5' RACE reads and lists each CDR3 protein once. The table counts some 130,000 distinct CDR3 sequences; around 0.27% lies in the top ten. Sequencing was done on a sample of naive CXCR3- CD8+ T cells from blood. Subset in this sample: CD45RO-CCR7+CD27+CD95- naive CD8+ T cells lacking CXCR3 (TNR3-). The receptor source for this set is a human donor in good health. Some clones in this sample may be carry-over from other donors' samples.

The genes are TRBV9 and TRBJ2-6; TCRdb's D call, TRBD1, is unchecked because there is no DNA. CDR1 SGDLS and CDR2 YYNGEE come from the germline V gene. CDR3 length: 19 residues. CDR3 in amino acids: CASSMEMGGRYSGANVLTF.

This rearrangement joins TRBV4-1 to TRBJ2-3; TCRdb picks TRBD1, but there is no DNA to check that call. The CDR3 is made up of 16 amino acids. Looked up from germline, CDR1 is MGHRA and CDR2 is YSYEKL. The CDR3 sequence: CASSDGQGSFSDTQYF.

The chain has TRBV7-9 and TRBJ2-5; checking the TCRdb D call of TRBD1 is not possible without DNA. CDR1 and CDR2 (germline): SEHNR, FQNEAQ (reference sequence). This CDR3 has 18 amino acids. The CDR3 is CASSSFGPISPSQETQYF.

J is TRBJ2-6 and V is TRBV6-5; there is no DNA to check the TCRdb D call of TRBD2. CDR1 is MNHEY, CDR2 SVGAGI, per germline. The CDR3 consists of 19 residues. The CDR3 sequence is CASSYGLAGDFSGANVLTF.

The chain couples TRBV28 to TRBJ1-2; the D gene TCRdb calls, TRBD1, cannot be checked with no DNA. The CDR3 is 14 amino acids. Looked up from germline, CDR1 is MDHEN and CDR2 is SYDVKM. The CDR3 region is CASSPQGSPYGYTF.

The CDR3 protein is CASSFGVDQPQHF. The V and J genes are TRBV7-2 and TRBJ1-5. CDR3 size: 13 residues. The germline V gene encodes CDR1 SGHTA and CDR2 FQGNSA.

The chain combines TRBV14 with TRBJ2-7. This CDR3 comprises 12 residues. Germline V CDR1 and CDR2: SGHDN, FVKESK. The CDR3 loop reads CASSHRTYEQYF.

V usage is TRBV9 and J usage is TRBJ1-3; the D call from TCRdb, TRBD1, cannot be confirmed without DNA. The CDR3 is 17 residues long. Germline V gene lookup returns CDR1 SGDLS and CDR2 YYNGEE. CDR3 amino acids: CASSAASQGVTGNTIYF.

V usage is TRBV21-1 and J usage is TRBJ2-3. TRBV21-1 is an annotated pseudogene. This CDR3 region has 15 residues. The CDR3 spells CASSTQRGSTDTQYF.

The chain recombines TRBV7-8 with TRBJ2-5; with no DNA, the TCRdb D assignment of TRBD1 cannot be verified. Germline V gene lookup returns CDR1 SGHVS and CDR2 FQNEAQ. This CDR3 comprises 16 residues. CDR3 region: CASSLEAGSEEETQYF.